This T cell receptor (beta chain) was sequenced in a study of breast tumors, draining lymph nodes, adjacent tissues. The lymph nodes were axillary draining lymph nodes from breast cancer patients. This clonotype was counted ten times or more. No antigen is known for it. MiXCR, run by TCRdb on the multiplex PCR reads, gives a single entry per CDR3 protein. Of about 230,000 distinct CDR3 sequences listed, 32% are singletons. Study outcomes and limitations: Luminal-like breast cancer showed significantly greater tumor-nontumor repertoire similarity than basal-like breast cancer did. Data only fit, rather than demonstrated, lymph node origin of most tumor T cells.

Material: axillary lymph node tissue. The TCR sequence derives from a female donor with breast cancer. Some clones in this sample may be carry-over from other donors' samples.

As DNA, the CDR3 is TGCAGTGCTAGAGATGACAGGGTTAGCCCTAGCTCCTACAATGAGCAGTTCTTC. This gives the protein CSARDDRVSPSSYNEQFF. The chain carries TRBV20-1 and TRBJ2-1, with 7 bases matching TRBD1. Germline V CDR1 and CDR2: DFQATT, SNEGSKA (reference sequence). The CDR3 runs to 18 residues. The J segment lost 0 bases and the V segment lost 0 bases, leaving 11 bases of the junction unmatched.